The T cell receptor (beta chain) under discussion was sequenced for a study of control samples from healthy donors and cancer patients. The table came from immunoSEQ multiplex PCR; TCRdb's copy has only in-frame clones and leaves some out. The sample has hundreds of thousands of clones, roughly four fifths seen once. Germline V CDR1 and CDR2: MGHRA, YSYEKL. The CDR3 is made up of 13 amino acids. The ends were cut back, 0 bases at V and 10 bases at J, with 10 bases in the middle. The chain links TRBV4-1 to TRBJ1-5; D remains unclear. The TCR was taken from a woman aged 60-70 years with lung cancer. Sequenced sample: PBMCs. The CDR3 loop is CASSQDHGSPQHF. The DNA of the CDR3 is TGCGCCAGCAGCCAAGATCATGGCAGCCCCCAGCATTTT.